This T cell receptor (beta chain) emerged from a study of T cell responses to AZD1222 COVID-19 vaccine. Trimming cost V 2 bases and J 7 bases, with 7 bases left between them. CDR3 length: 12 residues. Germline CDR1 is MNHNY and CDR2 is SVGAGI (reference sequence). Second-dose groups at about 4 or about 12 weeks were pooled. Study-wide points: Reportedly, close to half of spike-specific TCRs are directed against unmutated variant regions. Most donors were white British and more were female, and clonal diversity was possibly underestimated. Regions 160-218 and 743-854 held dominance among vaccine-associated CD4 TCRs, which spanned spike.

Only in-frame clones appear in the TCRdb table, and some are missing; sequencing was by immunoSEQ multiplex PCR. The profile shows about 120,000 clones, just over 90% of them singletons. About this clone: The antigen remains undetermined.

The chain carries TRBV6-6 and TRBJ2-3; D gene unclear. This clonotype was sampled from an adult who received the AZD1222 COVID-19 vaccine. Sample: peripheral blood, taken 28 days after the second AZD1222 dose. The CDR3 nucleotides are TGTGCCAGCAGTTACAGTGGAAATACGCAGTATTTT. Translated: CASSYSGNTQYF.